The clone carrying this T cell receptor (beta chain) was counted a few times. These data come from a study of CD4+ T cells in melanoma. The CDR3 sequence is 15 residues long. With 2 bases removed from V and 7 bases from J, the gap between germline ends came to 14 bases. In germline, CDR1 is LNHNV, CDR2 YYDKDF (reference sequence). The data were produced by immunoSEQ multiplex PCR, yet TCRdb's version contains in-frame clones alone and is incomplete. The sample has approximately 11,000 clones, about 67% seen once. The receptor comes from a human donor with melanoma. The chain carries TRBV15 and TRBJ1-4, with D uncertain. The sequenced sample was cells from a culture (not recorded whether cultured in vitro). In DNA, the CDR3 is TGTGCCACCAGCAGAAGCCAAGGGTCGAGTGAAAAACTGTTTTTT. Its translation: CATSRSQGSSEKLFF.